The 6 T cell receptor beta chains below were found in one sample sequenced in a study of blood T cell repertoires in COVID-19. The protocol was immunoSEQ multiplex PCR, while the TCRdb copy is restricted to in-frame clones and leaves out a portion. The table records around 170,000 clones, over 80% of them present only once. The specimen was peripheral blood. The receptors originated from a woman in her sixties or seventies with acute or convalescent COVID-19.

J is TRBJ2-6 and V is TRBV19; 8 bases align to TRBD1. V was clipped by 1 base and J by 0 bases; unmatched bases: 5. Germline V lookup: CDR1 LNHDA, CDR2 SQIVND (reference sequence). The CDR3 sequence is 18 residues long. The CDR3 nucleotides are TGTGCCAGTAGTATAGCCGGACAGGGACTCTCTGGGGCCAACGTCCTGACTTTC. The encoded protein is CASSIAGQGLSGANVLTF.

The V and J genes are TRBV14 and TRBJ2-3; 8 positions match TRBD2. This CDR3 region has 13 residues. CDR1 SGHDN and CDR2 FVKESK come from the germline V gene. Losses at the gene ends were 5 bases for V and 9 bases for J; bases not matched to a gene: 7. The CDR3 protein is CASSGREGLTQYF. CDR3 nucleotides: TGTGCCAGCAGCGGCCGGGAGGGTCTAACGCAGTATTTT.

V is TRBV12-3 or TRBV12-4 and J is TRBJ1-1; the D is unclear. This CDR3 is 11 amino acids long. V was pared by 3 bases and J by 3 bases, with 2 bases between. DNA for the CDR3: TGTGCCAGCAGTTTCTACACTGAAGCTTTCTTT. Translating gives CASSFYTEAFF.

The rearrangement uses TRBV5-1 and TRBJ2-5, with 10 bases aligning to TRBD1. The ends lost 4 bases at V and 4 bases at J; junction bases unmatched: 4. CDR3 length equals 14 residues. Germline V gene data show CDR1 as SGHRS and CDR2 as YFSETQ. CDR3 region: CASSTGQGGETQYF. Written as DNA, the CDR3 is TGCGCCAGCAGCACCGGACAGGGGGGAGAGACCCAGTACTTC.

This chain connects TRBV19 to TRBJ1-4; D ambiguous. The CDR3 totals 15 residues. Germline loops: CDR1 LNHDA, CDR2 SQIVND (reference sequence). V was clipped by 1 base and J by 6 bases, with 12 bases between them. CDR3: CASSIARGGHEKLFF. CDR3 DNA: TGTGCCAGTAGTATAGCGCGGGGTGGACATGAAAAACTGTTTTTT.

The V and J genes are TRBV12-3 or TRBV12-4 and TRBJ1-5, with unresolved D. V was cut by 3 bases and J by 4 bases, with 7 bases left in between. This CDR3 is built from 13 residues. This chain's CDR3 is CASSLNSNQPQHF. CDR3 coding DNA: TGTGCCAGCAGTTTGAACTCGAATCAGCCCCAGCATTTT.